The T cell receptor (beta chain) described here comes from a study of CD4 T cells in relation to SARS-CoV-2 and coronaviruses. Study background: TCR beta CDR3s were sequenced after approximately ten-day antigen culture of PBMCs.

The CDR3 loop spans 12 amino acids. CDR1 and CDR2 from the germline V gene are MDHEN and SYDVKM. Deletions cut 5 bases from V and 1 base from J, with 5 bases between. The sample holds a few counts of this clone. The antigen is not known. Generated by immunoSEQ multiplex PCR, the TCRdb table keeps only in-frame clones and is missing some. This sample carries about 22,000 clones, around 74% of them seen once, and the ten largest clones take approximately 15%. Before the COVID-19 pandemic, during about 2011-2019, CD4+ T cells were taken from unexposed donors. The cells were cultured for under 13 days before CD4+ T cells were isolated. Testing used SARS-CoV-2 S/N and four cold-coronavirus spikes on unexposed-donor CD4+ T cells, cells permitting.

V and J are TRBV28 and TRBJ1-1, with D hard to call. The TCR was taken from a human donor in good health. Sequenced: CD4+ T cells from PBMCs, cultured in vitro. CDR3 amino acids: CASSLGNTEAFF. The CDR3 DNA is TGTGCCAGCAGTCTGGGGAACACTGAAGCTTTCTTT.